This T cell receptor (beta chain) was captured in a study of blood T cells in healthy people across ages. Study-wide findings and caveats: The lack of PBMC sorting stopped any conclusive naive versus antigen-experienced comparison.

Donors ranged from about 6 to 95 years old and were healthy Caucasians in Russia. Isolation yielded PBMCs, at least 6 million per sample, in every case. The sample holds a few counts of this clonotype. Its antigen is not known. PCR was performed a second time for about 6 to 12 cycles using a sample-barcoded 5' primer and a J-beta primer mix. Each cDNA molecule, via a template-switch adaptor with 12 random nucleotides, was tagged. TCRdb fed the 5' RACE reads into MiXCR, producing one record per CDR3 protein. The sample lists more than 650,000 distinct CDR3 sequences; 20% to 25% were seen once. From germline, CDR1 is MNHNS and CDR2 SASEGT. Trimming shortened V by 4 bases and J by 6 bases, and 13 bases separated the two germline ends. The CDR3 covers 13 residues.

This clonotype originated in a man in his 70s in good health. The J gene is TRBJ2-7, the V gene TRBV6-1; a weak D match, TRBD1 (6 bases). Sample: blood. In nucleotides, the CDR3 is TGTGCCAGCAGTGGACCAGTCAGGGGCGAGCAGTACGTC. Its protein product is CASSGPVRGEQYV.